This record looks at one TCR beta chain sequence and its context. Its antigen is not identified. The sample comes from a study of shared clonotypes between healthy human individuals. The wider study: Per donor, three plates held CD4 naive cells, three held CD4 memory, two held CD8 naive and one held CD8 memory.

Each donor was a Caucasian adult residing in Nashville, Tennessee. Germline loops: CDR1 MNHEY, CDR2 SVGAGI. This CDR3 has 16 residues. The V gene lost 0 bases and the J gene lost 0 bases, with 9 bases spanning the gap. Sequencing used immunoSEQ multiplex PCR; TCRdb keeps in-frame clones, though not all of them. In the table there are under 2,500,000 clones, approximately 96% of which are singletons. Study observations and caveats: A generally larger estimated richness was seen in naive subsets than in memory subsets.

This TCR derives from a man aged 18 to 35 in good health. This sequence joins TRBV6-5 and TRBJ2-1; D is undetermined. Sequenced input: naive CD4+ T cells sorted from blood. Subset defined: CD45RA+ positively selected. The DNA of the CDR3 is TGTGCCAGCAGTTACTCTCGGACCTACTCCTACAATGAGCAGTTCTTC. Its protein product is CASSYSRTYSYNEQFF.